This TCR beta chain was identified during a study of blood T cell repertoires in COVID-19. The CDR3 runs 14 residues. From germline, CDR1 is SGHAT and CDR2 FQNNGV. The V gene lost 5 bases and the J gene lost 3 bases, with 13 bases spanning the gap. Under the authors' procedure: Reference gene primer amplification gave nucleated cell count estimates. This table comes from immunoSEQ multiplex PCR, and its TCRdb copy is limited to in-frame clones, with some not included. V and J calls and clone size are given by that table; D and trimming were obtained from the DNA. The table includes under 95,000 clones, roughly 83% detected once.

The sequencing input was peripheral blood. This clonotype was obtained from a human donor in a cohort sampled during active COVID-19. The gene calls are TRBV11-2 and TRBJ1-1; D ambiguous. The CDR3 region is CASSRLRLDTEAFF. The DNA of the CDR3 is TGTGCCAGCAGCCGCCTCCGACTTGACACTGAAGCTTTCTTT.